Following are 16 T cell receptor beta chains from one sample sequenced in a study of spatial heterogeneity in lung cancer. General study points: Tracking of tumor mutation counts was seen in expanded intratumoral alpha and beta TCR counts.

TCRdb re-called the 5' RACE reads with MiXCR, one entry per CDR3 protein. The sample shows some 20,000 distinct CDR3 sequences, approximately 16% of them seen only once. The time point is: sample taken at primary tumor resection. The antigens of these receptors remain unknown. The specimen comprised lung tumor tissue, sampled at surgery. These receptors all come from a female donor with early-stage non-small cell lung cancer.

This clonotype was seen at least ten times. In DNA, the CDR3 is TGTGCCAGCAGCTTGGGCAGGGCCTACAATGAGCAGTTCTTC. It encodes CASSLGRAYNEQFF. The rearrangement joins TRBV7-9 to TRBJ2-1, with a tentative D call TRBD1 (5 bases). The CDR3 extends over 14 amino acids. V was trimmed by 3 bases and J by 2 bases, leaving 8 bases between them. CDR1 is SEHNR and CDR2 is FQNEAQ in the germline V gene (reference sequence).

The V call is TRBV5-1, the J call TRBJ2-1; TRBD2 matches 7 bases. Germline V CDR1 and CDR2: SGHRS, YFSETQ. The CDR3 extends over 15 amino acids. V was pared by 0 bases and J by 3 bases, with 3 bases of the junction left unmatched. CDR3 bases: TGCGCCAGCAGCTTGGATAGCGGGTTCTACAATGAGCAGTTCTTC. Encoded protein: CASSLDSGFYNEQFF.

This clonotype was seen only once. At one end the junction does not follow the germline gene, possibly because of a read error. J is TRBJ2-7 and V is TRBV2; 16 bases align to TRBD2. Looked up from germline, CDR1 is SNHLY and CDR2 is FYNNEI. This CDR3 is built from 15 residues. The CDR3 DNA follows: TGTGCCAACAGTGGGACTAGCGGGAGGGTTCGCGAGCAGTACTTC. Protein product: CANSGTSGRVREQYF.

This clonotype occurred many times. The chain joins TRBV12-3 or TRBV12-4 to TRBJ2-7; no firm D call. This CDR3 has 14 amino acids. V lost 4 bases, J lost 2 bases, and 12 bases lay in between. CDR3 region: CASSSGPNAYEQYF. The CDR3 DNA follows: TGTGCCAGCAGTTCCGGGCCCAACGCCTACGAGCAGTACTTC.

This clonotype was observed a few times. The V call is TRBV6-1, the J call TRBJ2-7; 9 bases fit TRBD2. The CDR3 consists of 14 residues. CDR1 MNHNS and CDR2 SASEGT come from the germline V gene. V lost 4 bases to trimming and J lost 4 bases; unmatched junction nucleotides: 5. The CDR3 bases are TGTGCCAGCAGTGTAGCGGGAGTTCAGTACGAGCAGTACTTC. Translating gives CASSVAGVQYEQYF.

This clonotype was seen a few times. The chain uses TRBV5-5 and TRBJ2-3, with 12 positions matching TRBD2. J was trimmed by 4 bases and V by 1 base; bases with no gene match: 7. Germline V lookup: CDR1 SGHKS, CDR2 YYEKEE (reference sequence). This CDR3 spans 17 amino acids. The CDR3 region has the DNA TGTGCCAGCAGCTTGACCCTGACTAGCGGGAGAGCAGATACGCAGTATTTT. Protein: CASSLTLTSGRADTQYF.

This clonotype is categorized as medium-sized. In nucleotides, the CDR3 is TGTGCCAGCAGCTTAGGGCTAGCGGGGCAGGAGACCCAGTACTTC. Protein sequence: CASSLGLAGQETQYF. This rearrangement joins TRBV11-2 to TRBJ2-5, with 9 bases fitting TRBD2. This CDR3 contains 15 residues. V shed 1 base, J shed 5 bases, and the junction held 5 bases outside the gene matches. From germline, CDR1 is SGHAT and CDR2 FQNNGV. Together with reference TRBV11-2 and TRBJ2-5, the CDR3 gives the full variable domain: EAGVAQSPRYKIIEKRQSVAFWCNPISGHATLYWYQQILGQGPKLLIQFQNNGVVDDSQLPKDRFSAERLKGVDSTLKIQPAKLEDSAVYLCASSLGLAGQETQYFGPGTRLLVL.

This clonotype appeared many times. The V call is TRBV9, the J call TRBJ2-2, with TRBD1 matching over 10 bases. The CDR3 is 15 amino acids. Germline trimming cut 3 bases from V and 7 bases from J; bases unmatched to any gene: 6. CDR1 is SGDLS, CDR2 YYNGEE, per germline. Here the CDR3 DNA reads TGTGCCAGCAGCGGCGACAGGGGGCAAGTCGGGGAGCTGTTTTTT. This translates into CASSGDRGQVGELFF.

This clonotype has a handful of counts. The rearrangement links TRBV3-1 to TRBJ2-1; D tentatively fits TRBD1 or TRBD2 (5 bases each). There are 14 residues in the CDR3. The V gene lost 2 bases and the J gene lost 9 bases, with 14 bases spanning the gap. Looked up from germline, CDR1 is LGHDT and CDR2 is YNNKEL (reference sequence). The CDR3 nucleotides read TGTGCCAGCAGCCAAAAGGGGCTAGCCATTGAGCAGTTCTTC. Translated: CASSQKGLAIEQFF.

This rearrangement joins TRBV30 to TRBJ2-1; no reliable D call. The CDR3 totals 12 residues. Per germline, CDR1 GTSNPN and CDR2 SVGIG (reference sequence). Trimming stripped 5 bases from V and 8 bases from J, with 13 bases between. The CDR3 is CAWAGLGYEQFF. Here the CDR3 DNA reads TGTGCCTGGGCCGGGCTGGGGTATGAGCAGTTCTTC.

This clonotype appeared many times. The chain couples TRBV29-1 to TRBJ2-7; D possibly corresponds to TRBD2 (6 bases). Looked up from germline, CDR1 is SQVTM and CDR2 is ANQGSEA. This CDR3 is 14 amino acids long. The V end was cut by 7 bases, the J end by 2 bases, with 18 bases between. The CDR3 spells CSATRSGEAYEQYF. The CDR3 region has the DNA TGCAGCGCCACAAGGTCCGGGGAGGCCTACGAGCAGTACTTC.

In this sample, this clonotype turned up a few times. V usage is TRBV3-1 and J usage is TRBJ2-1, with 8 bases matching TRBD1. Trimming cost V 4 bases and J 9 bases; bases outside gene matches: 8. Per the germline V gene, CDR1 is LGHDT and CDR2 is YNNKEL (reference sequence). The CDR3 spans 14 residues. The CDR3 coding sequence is TGTGCCAGCAGCCGGCAGGGGGCGGCGCCTGAGCAGTTCTTC. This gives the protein CASSRQGAAPEQFF.

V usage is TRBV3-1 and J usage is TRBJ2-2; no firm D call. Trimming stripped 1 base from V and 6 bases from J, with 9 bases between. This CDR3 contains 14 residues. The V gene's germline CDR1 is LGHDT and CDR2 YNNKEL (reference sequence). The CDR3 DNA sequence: TGTGCCAGCAGCCAAGGACGAGCCTCCGGGGAGCTGTTTTTT. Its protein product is CASSQGRASGELFF. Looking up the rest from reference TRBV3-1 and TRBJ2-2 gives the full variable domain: DTAVSQTPKYLVTQMGNDKSIKCEQNLGHDTMYWYKQDSKKFLKIMFSYNNKELIINETVPNRFSPKSPDKAHLNLHINSLELGDSAVYFCASSQGRASGELFFGEGSRLTVL.

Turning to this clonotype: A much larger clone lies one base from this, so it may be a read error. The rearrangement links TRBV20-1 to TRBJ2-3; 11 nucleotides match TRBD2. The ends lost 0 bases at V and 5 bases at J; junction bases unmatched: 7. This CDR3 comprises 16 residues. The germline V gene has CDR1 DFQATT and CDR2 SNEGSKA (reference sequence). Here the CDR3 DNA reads TGCAGTGCTAGAGACGGGACTAGCGGTTACATAGATACGCAGTATTTT. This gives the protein CSARDGTSGYIDTQYF.

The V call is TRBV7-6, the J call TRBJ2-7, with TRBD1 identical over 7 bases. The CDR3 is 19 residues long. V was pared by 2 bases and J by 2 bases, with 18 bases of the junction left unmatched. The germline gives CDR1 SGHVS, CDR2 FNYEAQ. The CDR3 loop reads CASSLWTWDRETTTYEQYF. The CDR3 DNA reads TGTGCCAGCAGCTTATGGACCTGGGACAGAGAAACGACAACCTACGAGCAGTACTTC.

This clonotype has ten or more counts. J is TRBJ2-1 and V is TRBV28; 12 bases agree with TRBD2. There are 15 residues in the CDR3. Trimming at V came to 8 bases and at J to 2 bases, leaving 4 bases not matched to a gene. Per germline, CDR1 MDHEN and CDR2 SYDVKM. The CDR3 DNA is TGTGCCAGCGACCCTAGCGGGAGGGCCTACAATGAGCAGTTCTTC. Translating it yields CASDPSGRAYNEQFF. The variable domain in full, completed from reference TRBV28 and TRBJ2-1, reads DVKVTQSSRYLVKRTGEKVFLECVQDMDHENMFWYRQDPGLGLRLIYFSYDVKMKEKGDIPEGYSVSREKKERFSLILESASTNQTSMYLCASDPSGRAYNEQFFGPGTRLTVL.